A single sample is the source of the 20 T cell receptor beta chains below, sequenced in a study of identical twins. One entry per CDR3 protein results from TCRdb running MiXCR on the 5' RACE reads. The sample shows about 220,000 distinct CDR3 sequences, 7.5% of them seen only once. The sample was also linked to a second study, of yellow fever vaccine responses in identical twins.

The sequencing sample was made of CD8+ T cells sorted from blood. The receptors originated from a young woman in good health.

In this sample, this clonotype turned up many times. The V gene is TRBV4-1, the J gene TRBJ1-1; D might be TRBD1 (5 bases). V lost 1 base to trimming and J lost 1 base, with 13 bases between them. The CDR3 length is 16 residues. Germline V gene lookup returns CDR1 MGHRA and CDR2 YSYEKL. CDR3: CASSQASGRENTEAFF. CDR3 coding DNA: TGCGCCAGCAGCCAAGCCTCGGGACGGGAGAACACTGAAGCTTTCTTT.

This clonotype was picked up a small number of times. V gene TRBV20-1 combines with J gene TRBJ2-5, with unresolved D. The V and J ends lost 3 bases and 3 bases respectively, with 8 bases between them. CDR1 DFQATT and CDR2 SNEGSKA come from the germline V gene (reference sequence). The CDR3 totals 12 residues. The CDR3 DNA is TGCAGTGCTAGTATCCCCGAAGAGACCCAGTACTTC. This gives the protein CSASIPEETQYF.

This clonotype has a count of ten or more. The CDR3: CSVHDINYNEQFF. The DNA for the CDR3 is TGCAGCGTTCATGACATTAACTACAATGAGCAGTTCTTC. The chain employs TRBV29-1 and TRBJ2-1; no clear D. The germline CDR1 and CDR2 sequences are SQVTM and ANQGSEA. Trimming pared 5 bases from V and 3 bases from J, leaving 11 bases between. The CDR3 contains 13 residues.

This clonotype showed up many times. The V call is TRBV20-1, the J call TRBJ2-2; D unclear. The germline gives CDR1 DFQATT, CDR2 SNEGSKA (reference sequence). Trimming took off 4 bases at V and 5 bases at J, with 14 bases between the two ends. The length of the CDR3 is 14 residues. CDR3 amino acids: CSANDPIRTGELFF. Written as DNA, the CDR3 is TGCAGTGCTAATGATCCGATTAGGACCGGGGAGCTGTTTTTT.

V is TRBV2 and J is TRBJ1-6; TRBD1 might be the D (6 bases). Looked up from germline, CDR1 is SNHLY and CDR2 is FYNNEI. V lost 6 bases to trimming and J lost 9 bases, with 18 bases between them. The CDR3 sequence is 15 residues long. In nucleotides, the CDR3 is TGTGCCAGCAGCCGCGCAGGGGAAAGGAGTTCACCCCTCCACTTT. It yields the protein CASSRAGERSSPLHF.

The table lists this clonotype with a few counts. The rearrangement uses TRBV9 and TRBJ2-1; 7 bases line up with TRBD2. V lost 1 base to trimming and J lost 10 bases; unmatched junction nucleotides: 11. The V gene's germline CDR1 is SGDLS and CDR2 YYNGEE. This CDR3 spans 15 amino acids. The CDR3 coding sequence is TGTGCCAGCAGCGTAAGGTCTAGCGGAGACGGAGAGCAGTTCTTC. This translates into CASSVRSSGDGEQFF. Variable domain in full (rest from reference TRBV9 and TRBJ2-1): DSGVTQTPKHLITATGQRVTLRCSPRSGDLSVYWYQQSLDQGLQFLIQYYNGEERAKGNILERFSAQQFPDLHSELNLSSLELGDSALYFCASSVRSSGDGEQFFGPGTRLTVL.

This clonotype showed up just a few times. This chain links TRBV13 with TRBJ1-6; 8 nucleotides align to TRBD1. There are 15 residues in the CDR3. With 3 bases clipped from V and 9 bases from J, the junction kept 7 bases outside the gene matches. Germline-derived CDR1 and CDR2 are PRHDT and FYEKMQ (reference sequence). CDR3 nucleotides: TGTGCCAGCAGCTTCAGGGGGCCGTTGTCTTCACCCCTCCACTTT. It codes for CASSFRGPLSSPLHF.

The genes are TRBV27 and TRBJ2-3; TRBD2 matches 11 bases. The ends lost 0 bases at V and 2 bases at J; junction bases unmatched: 13. CDR3 size: 20 residues. Germline CDR1 MNHEY, CDR2 SMNVEV (reference sequence). CDR3 coding DNA: TGTGCCAGCAGTTTATCGTCCATGGCTAGCGGGAGGAGGAACACAGATACGCAGTATTTT. This sequence encodes CASSLSSMASGRRNTDTQYF.

The J gene is TRBJ2-7, the V gene TRBV9; 8 nucleotides match TRBD2. Germline V lookup: CDR1 SGDLS, CDR2 YYNGEE. V was pared by 4 bases and J by 2 bases, with 8 bases of the junction left unmatched. The CDR3 loop spans 15 amino acids. The CDR3 spells CASSPDGRAAYEQYF. The CDR3 nucleotides read TGTGCCAGCAGCCCCGACGGGAGGGCCGCCTACGAGCAGTACTTC.

In its sample, this clonotype was seen a few times. V and J are TRBV12-3 or TRBV12-4 and TRBJ2-1; 9 bases map to TRBD1. The CDR3 has 13 amino acids. The V segment lost 6 bases and the J segment 5 bases; nucleotides outside the gene matches: 2. The CDR3 DNA follows: TGTGCCAGCAGCAGGGACAGGGACAATGAGCAGTTCTTC. As protein: CASSRDRDNEQFF.

This chain connects TRBV29-1 to TRBJ2-3; 10 bases align to TRBD1. J lost 10 bases, V lost 4 bases, and 11 bases had no gene match. The CDR3 length is 14 residues. CDR1 is SQVTM and CDR2 is ANQGSEA in the germline V gene. CDR3 sequence reads: CSVGRDRGMPPQYF. DNA for the CDR3: TGCAGCGTTGGGAGGGACAGGGGTATGCCCCCGCAGTATTTT.

The sample holds many counts of this clonotype. The rearrangement links TRBV2 to TRBJ1-1; D is uncertain. The CDR3 is 12 amino acids. The germline gives CDR1 SNHLY, CDR2 FYNNEI. Trimming cost V 3 bases and J 7 bases, with 9 bases left between them. CDR3 protein: CASSDTKFEAFF. The CDR3 nucleotides are TGTGCCAGCAGTGATACCAAGTTTGAAGCTTTCTTT.

V gene TRBV4-1 combines with J gene TRBJ2-7, with D maybe TRBD2 (6 bases). The germline CDR1 and CDR2 sequences are MGHRA and YSYEKL. CDR3 length: 14 residues. Between the trimmed V and J ends, which lost 0 bases and 5 bases, there was a span of 11 bases. The CDR3 reads CASSQEGGSDEQYF. CDR3 coding DNA: TGCGCCAGCAGCCAAGAGGGGGGAAGCGACGAGCAGTACTTC.

This clonotype came up many times. V gene TRBV28 combines with J gene TRBJ2-1, with D possibly matching TRBD2 (5 bases). The CDR3 has 17 residues. Germline V gene sequence: CDR1 MDHEN, CDR2 SYDVKM. V was pared by 3 bases and J by 0 bases, with 15 bases between. The CDR3 sequence: CASSLGPERVSYNEQFF. As DNA, the CDR3 is TGTGCCAGCAGTTTGGGCCCCGAGAGGGTCTCCTACAATGAGCAGTTCTTC.

This clonotype has a count of ten or more. This chain links TRBV5-1 with TRBJ2-1, with TRBD2 matching 12 bases. Germline CDR1 reads SGHRS; CDR2 reads YFSETQ. This CDR3 has 15 amino acids. V lost 7 bases and J lost 5; bases outside the gene matches: 7. The chain's CDR3 is CASADRTSGDNEQFF. In DNA, the CDR3 is TGCGCCAGCGCGGACCGGACTAGCGGGGACAATGAGCAGTTCTTC.

This chain uses TRBV5-5 with TRBJ1-6; D unclear. V lost 4 bases, J lost 1 base, and 12 bases lay in between. The germline V gene has CDR1 SGHKS and CDR2 YYEKEE (reference sequence). The CDR3 consists of 16 residues. Here the CDR3 DNA reads TGTGCCAGCAGCCCCCTGGCGGAATCCTATAATTCACCCCTCCACTTT. It yields the protein CASSPLAESYNSPLHF.

V and J are TRBV7-6 and TRBJ2-7; TRBD2 matches 8 bases. CDR1 is SGHVS, CDR2 FNYEAQ, per germline. V lost 1 base, J lost 5 bases, and 10 bases stayed unmatched. The CDR3 sequence is 16 residues long. DNA of the CDR3: TGTGCCAGCAGCTTAGGCCCCTCGGGGGGGCCCCACGAGCAGTACGTC. Translation gives CASSLGPSGGPHEQYV.

V gene TRBV12-5 combines with J gene TRBJ2-5, with D possibly TRBD2 on 5 matching bases. Germline V gives CDR1 LGHNT, CDR2 FRNRAP. The germline V and J ends were trimmed by 6 bases and 2 bases, with 16 bases remaining between them. This CDR3 is 15 amino acids long. CDR3 sequence: CASGGREGAQETQYF. The CDR3 nucleotides are TGTGCTAGTGGGGGAAGAGAGGGAGCTCAAGAGACCCAGTACTTC. The whole variable domain, remainder taken from reference TRBV12-5 and TRBJ2-5, is DARVTQTPRHKVTEMGQEVTMRCQPILGHNTVFWYRQTMMQGLELLAYFRNRAPLDDSGMPKDRFSAEMPDATLATLKIQPSEPRDSAVYFCASGGREGAQETQYFGPGTRLLVL.

The chain employs TRBV5-1 and TRBJ2-7; D is perhaps TRBD2 (6 bases). V lost 0 bases and J 2 bases, leaving 15 bases between the germline ends. CDR3 length: 16 amino acids. Germline assignment: CDR1 SGHRS and CDR2 YFSETQ. CDR3 nucleotide sequence: TGCGCCAGCAGCTTGGCGGCGGGGTCTCCTGCCTACGAGCAGTACGTC. Its translation: CASSLAAGSPAYEQYV.

This clonotype has a count of ten or more. The chain combines TRBV4-2 with TRBJ2-7; D gene uncertain. This CDR3 region has 15 residues. Trimming shortened V by 0 bases and J by 2 bases, and 11 bases separated the two germline ends. CDR1 LGHNA and CDR2 YNFKEQ come from the germline V gene. DNA of the CDR3: TGTGCCAGCAGCCAAGATCAGGTCGGAGCCTACGAGCAGTACTTC. It encodes CASSQDQVGAYEQYF.